This TCR beta chain originates from a study of blood T cells in healthy people across ages. General study findings and limits: Strongly correlated with naive T cell percentage was TCR beta diversity.

This CDR3 is 16 amino acids long. Unmatched junction bases numbered 6, after V lost 0 bases and J lost 2 bases. A second PCR, run for roughly 7 to 12 cycles, used a sample-barcoded 5' primer plus a J-beta primer mix. In TCRdb, the 5' RACE reads were re-called with MiXCR into one record per CDR3 protein. The repertoire holds about 780,000 distinct CDR3 sequences, with around 62% as singletons. Points on this clonotype: Its antigen remains unknown.

The chain combines TRBV6-7 with TRBJ2-7, with TRBD2 matching over 8 bases. TRBV6-7 qualifies as an ORF whose function is uncertain. This sequence was found in a man younger than 40 in good health. Sequencing used blood. The CDR3 nucleotides read TGTGCCAGCAGTTACTCGTTTCTGCGGGGGGCCTACGAGCAGTACTTC. Translated: CASSYSFLRGAYEQYF.